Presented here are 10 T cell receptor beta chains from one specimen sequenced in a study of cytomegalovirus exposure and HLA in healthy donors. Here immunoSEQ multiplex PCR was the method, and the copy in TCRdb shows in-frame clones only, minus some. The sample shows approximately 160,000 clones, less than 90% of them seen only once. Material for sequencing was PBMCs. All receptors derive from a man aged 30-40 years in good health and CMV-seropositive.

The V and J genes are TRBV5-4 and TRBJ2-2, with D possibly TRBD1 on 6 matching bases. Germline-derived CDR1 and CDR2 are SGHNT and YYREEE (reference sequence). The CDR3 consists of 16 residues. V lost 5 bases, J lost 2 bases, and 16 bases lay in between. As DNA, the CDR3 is TGTGCCAGCAGTGGAAGGACAGCTCTCAACACCGGGGAGCTGTTTTTT. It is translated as CASSGRTALNTGELFF.

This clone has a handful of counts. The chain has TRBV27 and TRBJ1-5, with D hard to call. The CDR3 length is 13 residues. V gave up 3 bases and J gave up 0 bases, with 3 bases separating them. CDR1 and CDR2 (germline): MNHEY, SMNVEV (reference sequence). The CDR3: CASSLSSNQPQHF. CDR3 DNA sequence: TGTGCCAGCAGTTTGAGTAGCAATCAGCCCCAGCATTTT.

The CDR3 spells CASSQGGIQGRILDQPQHF. DNA of the CDR3: TGCGCCAGCAGCCAAGGAGGAATACAGGGGAGAATACTGGATCAGCCCCAGCATTTT. The chain has TRBV4-1 and TRBJ1-5; 7 bases are a match to TRBD1. The germline V gene encodes CDR1 MGHRA and CDR2 YSYEKL. The CDR3 is made up of 19 amino acids. Trimming at V came to 1 base and at J to 5 bases, leaving 17 bases not matched to a gene.

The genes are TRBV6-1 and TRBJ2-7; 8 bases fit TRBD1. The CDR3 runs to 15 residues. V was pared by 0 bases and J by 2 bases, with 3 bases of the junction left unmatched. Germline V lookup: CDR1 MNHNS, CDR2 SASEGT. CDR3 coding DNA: TGTGCCAGCAGTGAAGCTGCGGACAGGGCCTACGAGCAGTACTTC. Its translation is CASSEAADRAYEQYF.

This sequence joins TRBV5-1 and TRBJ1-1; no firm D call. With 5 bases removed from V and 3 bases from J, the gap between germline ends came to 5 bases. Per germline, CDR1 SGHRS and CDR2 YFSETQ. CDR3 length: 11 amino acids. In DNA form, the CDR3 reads TGCGCCAGCAGGAGGGACACTGAAGCTTTCTTT. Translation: CASRRDTEAFF.

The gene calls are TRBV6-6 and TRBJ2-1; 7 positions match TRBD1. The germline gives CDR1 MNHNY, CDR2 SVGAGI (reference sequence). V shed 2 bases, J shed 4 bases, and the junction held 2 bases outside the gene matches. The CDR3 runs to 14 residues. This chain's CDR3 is CASSYGTAYNEQFF. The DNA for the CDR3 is TGTGCCAGCAGTTACGGGACAGCTTACAATGAGCAGTTCTTC.

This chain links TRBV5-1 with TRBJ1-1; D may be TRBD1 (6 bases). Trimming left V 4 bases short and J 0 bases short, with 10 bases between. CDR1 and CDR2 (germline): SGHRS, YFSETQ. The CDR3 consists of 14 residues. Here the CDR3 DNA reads TGCGCCAGCAGCCAAACAGGGATGAACACTGAAGCTTTCTTT. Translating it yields CASSQTGMNTEAFF.

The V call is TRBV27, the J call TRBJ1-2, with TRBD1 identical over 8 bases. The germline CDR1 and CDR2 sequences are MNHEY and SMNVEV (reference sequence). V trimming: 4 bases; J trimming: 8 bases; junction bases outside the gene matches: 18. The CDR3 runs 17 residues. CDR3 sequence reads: CASSSPTRQGRYRGYTF. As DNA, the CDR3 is TGTGCCAGCAGTTCTCCAACTCGACAGGGGAGGTATCGGGGCTACACCTTC.

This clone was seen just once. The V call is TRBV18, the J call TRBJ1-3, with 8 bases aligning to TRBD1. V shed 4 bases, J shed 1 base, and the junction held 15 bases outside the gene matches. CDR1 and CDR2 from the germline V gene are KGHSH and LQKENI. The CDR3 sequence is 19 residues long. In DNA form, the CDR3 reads TGTGCCAGCTCACTTATGACAGGGGCGAGTTCGGGGTCTGGAAACACCATATATTTT. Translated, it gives CASSLMTGASSGSGNTIYF.

The CDR3 bases are TGTGCCATCAGGCCGGACAGGGAAGGCAATCAGCCCCAGCATTTT. This sequence encodes CAIRPDREGNQPQHF. This rearrangement joins TRBV10-3 to TRBJ1-5, with 8 bases that match TRBD1. CDR1 and CDR2 (germline): ENHRY, SYGVKD. V lost 6 bases and J lost 2; bases outside the gene matches: 6. The CDR3 spans 15 residues.